The source of this T cell receptor beta chain is a study of blood T cell repertoires in COVID-19. At the level of the study: Nucleic acid was either cDNA or gDNA, and it came from T cells, B-cell-depleted T cells, or PBMCs.

Germline CDR1 and CDR2: SGHNT and YYREEE (reference sequence). J was trimmed by 3 bases and V by 7 bases; bases with no gene match: 6. The CDR3 has 13 amino acids. Study processing details: Cell counts per sample came from amplifying reference gene primers. Using immunoSEQ multiplex PCR, the repertoire was profiled, and TCRdb retains in-frame clones only, with some absent. V, J and clone size reflect that table, while D and trimming were determined from the DNA. The sample has 150,000 or so clones, about 90% seen once. This clone has a single count. The chain is built from TRBV5-4 and TRBJ1-1; 7 nucleotides match TRBD1. This receptor was obtained from a woman aged 60 to 75 with acute or convalescent COVID-19. The sequenced sample consisted of peripheral blood. CDR3 protein: CASWRDSDTEAFF. The CDR3 region has the DNA TGTGCCAGCTGGAGGGACAGCGACACTGAAGCTTTCTTT.